This entry lists 13 T cell receptor beta chains sequenced from one sample in a study of OX40 agonist ivuxolimab in advanced cancers. Only in-frame clones appear in the TCRdb table, and some are missing; sequencing was by immunoSEQ multiplex PCR. The sample has about 110,000 clones; about nine tenths are singletons. This material consisted of CD4+ or CD8+ T cells sorted from blood, taken in a trial of the OX40 agonist ivuxolimab. The receptors shown here come from an adult with an advanced solid tumor such as melanoma, head and neck, liver or kidney cancer.

V is TRBV19 and J is TRBJ2-3; possibly TRBD2 for D (5 bases). Between the trimmed V and J ends, which lost 3 bases and 6 bases, there was a span of 10 bases. Germline loops: CDR1 LNHDA, CDR2 SQIVND (reference sequence). The CDR3 is made up of 13 amino acids. As DNA, the CDR3 is TGTGCCAGTAGTATGAGAGGGTACGATACGCAGTATTTT. It encodes CASSMRGYDTQYF.

This chain connects TRBV7-8 to TRBJ2-7, with 10 positions matching TRBD1. CDR3 length: 14 residues. After removal of 4 bases from V and 5 bases from J, the junction contained 5 bases not matched to a gene. Per the germline V gene, CDR1 is SGHVS and CDR2 is FQNEAQ. The CDR3 DNA reads as TGTGCCAGCAGCTCCGACAGGGGGCTGAACGAGCAGTACTTC. This sequence encodes CASSSDRGLNEQYF. Based on the CDR3 plus reference TRBV7-8 and TRBJ2-7, the full variable domain is GAGVSQSPRYKVAKRGQDVALRCDPISGHVSLFWYQQALGQGPEFLTYFQNEAQLDKSGLPSDRFFAERPEGSVSTLKIQRTQQEDSAVYLCASSSDRGLNEQYFGPGTRLTVT.

The chain is built from TRBV5-1 and TRBJ2-2; D could derive from TRBD1 or TRBD2 (6 bases each). In germline, CDR1 is SGHRS, CDR2 YFSETQ. The V end lost 3 bases, the J end lost 2 bases, and 14 bases lay between the germline ends. The CDR3 is 16 residues long. CDR3 coding DNA: TGCGCCAGCAGCTCTGGAGGGGGTTCTAACACCGGGGAGCTGTTTTTT. Amino acid sequence: CASSSGGGSNTGELFF.

In this sample, this clone turned up a few times. This chain joins TRBV28 and TRBJ2-7, with a possible D match to TRBD2 (5 bases). Germline CDR1 MDHEN, CDR2 SYDVKM. Trimming pared 5 bases from V and 5 bases from J, leaving 16 bases between. This CDR3 spans 14 amino acids. The CDR3 sequence: CASSPRGRPDEQYF. The CDR3 DNA follows: TGTGCCAGCAGTCCCCGAGGGCGACCGGACGAGCAGTACTTC. Using reference TRBV28 and TRBJ2-7 for the parts outside the CDR3, the full variable domain is DVKVTQSSRYLVKRTGEKVFLECVQDMDHENMFWYRQDPGLGLRLIYFSYDVKMKEKGDIPEGYSVSREKKERFSLILESASTNQTSMYLCASSPRGRPDEQYFGPGTRLTVT.

The gene calls are TRBV15 and TRBJ2-5; no clear D. The CDR3 spans 15 residues. Germline V gene sequence: CDR1 LNHNV, CDR2 YYDKDF (reference sequence). Trimming pared 1 base from V and 2 bases from J, leaving 11 bases between. The CDR3 region has the DNA TGTGCCACCAGCAGAGTTAGACGAGTTCAAGAGACCCAGTACTTC. Encoded protein: CATSRVRRVQETQYF.

The chain links TRBV5-4 to TRBJ2-3, with 8 bases lining up with TRBD2. Germline assignment: CDR1 SGHNT and CDR2 YYREEE (reference sequence). CDR3 length: 16 amino acids. The junction had 14 bases not matched to a gene; V was cut back by 6 bases and J by 5 bases. The CDR3 bases are TGTGCCAGCACCCCGGGGTTTCGGACTAGCCAAGATACGCAGTATTTT. Amino acids: CASTPGFRTSQDTQYF.

This chain joins TRBV6-1 and TRBJ2-1, with 7 bases aligning to TRBD2. Germline loops: CDR1 MNHNS, CDR2 SASEGT. The V and J ends lost 2 bases and 4 bases, in that order; junction bases with no gene match: 5. The CDR3 runs 15 residues. Written as DNA, the CDR3 is TGTGCCAGCAGTGAAAGAGCGGGGCGGTACAATGAGCAGTTCTTC. It yields the protein CASSERAGRYNEQFF.

The gene calls are TRBV4-3 and TRBJ2-3; D gene ambiguous. With 1 base removed from V and 6 bases from J, the gap between germline ends came to 8 bases. CDR3 length: 13 amino acids. Germline CDR1 is LGHNA and CDR2 is YSLEER. CDR3 nucleotide sequence: TGCGCCAGCAGCCAAGCTCTAATGGATACGCAGTATTTT. Translated: CASSQALMDTQYF.

The rearrangement links TRBV7-6 to TRBJ2-5, with D unclear. Germline loops: CDR1 SGHVS, CDR2 FNYEAQ. This CDR3 contains 13 residues. The V gene lost 2 bases and the J gene lost 1 base, with 5 bases spanning the gap. The CDR3: CASSLRLQETQYF. The CDR3 coding sequence is TGTGCCAGCAGCTTAAGGCTCCAAGAGACCCAGTACTTC.

This chain uses TRBV6-5 with TRBJ2-2; a possible D gene is TRBD1 (6 bases). V was cut by 6 bases and J by 1 base, with 12 bases left in between. The CDR3 is made up of 15 amino acids. Germline V lookup: CDR1 MNHEY, CDR2 SVGAGI. The CDR3 protein is CASRVGQMNTGELFF. CDR3 sequence (DNA): TGTGCCAGCAGAGTCGGACAGATGAACACCGGGGAGCTGTTTTTT.

This sequence joins TRBV5-1 and TRBJ1-2; TRBD1 aligns across 8 bases. From germline, CDR1 is SGHRS and CDR2 YFSETQ. The V segment lost 4 bases and the J segment 3 bases; nucleotides outside the gene matches: 8. The CDR3 totals 15 residues. This CDR3 is CASSKMEGQDYGYTF. DNA for the CDR3: TGCGCCAGCAGCAAAATGGAGGGACAGGACTATGGCTACACCTTC. Drawing the rest from reference TRBV5-1 and TRBJ1-2, the complete variable domain is KAGVTQTPRYLIKTRGQQVTLSCSPISGHRSVSWYQQTPGQGLQFLFEYFSETQRNKGNFPGRFSGRQFSNSRSEMNVSTLELGDSALYLCASSKMEGQDYGYTFGSGTRLTVV.

This clone was seen a single time. The rearrangement links TRBV5-4 to TRBJ1-6; TRBD1 agrees at 7 bases. This CDR3 has 15 residues. Trimming at V came to 4 bases and at J to 3 bases, leaving 4 bases not matched to a gene. From germline, CDR1 is SGHNT and CDR2 YYREEE (reference sequence). In nucleotides, the CDR3 is TGTGCCAGCAGCACGGCAGGGGGCTATAATTCACCCCTCCACTTT. The encoded protein is CASSTAGGYNSPLHF.

This chain links TRBV18 with TRBJ1-5, with D unresolved. Germline CDR1 KGHSH, CDR2 LQKENI. The CDR3 loop spans 14 amino acids. V was pared by 3 bases and J by 7 bases, with 13 bases between. The CDR3 spells CASSPDGLWQPQHF. DNA for the CDR3: TGTGCCAGCTCACCTGACGGGCTCTGGCAGCCCCAGCATTTT.